This TCR beta chain was sequenced in a study of shared clonotypes between healthy human individuals. Libraries were prepared by immunoSEQ multiplex PCR; TCRdb keeps only in-frame clonotypes and omits some of them. The sample has some 2 million clones; about 95% are singletons. CD45RO-negative CD8 cells positively selected for CCR7 made up the naive population, which excluded terminally differentiated effector memory CD45RA+ cells. Note on this clone: What it binds is unknown.

Findings and caveats of the study: Naive subsets generally had larger estimated richness than memory subsets. The sole specimen, blood, was sampled, and tissue repertoires likely differ.

The sequence was obtained from a man between 18 and 35 years old in good health. Material: naive CD8+ T cells sorted from blood.

DNA for the CDR3: TGTGCCAGCAGCGTAACCGACAGGGGTCGGAACACTGAAGCTTTCTTT. Encoded protein: CASSVTDRGRNTEAFF. The chain has TRBV9 and TRBJ1-1, with 8 bases that match TRBD1. Trimming took 1 base from V and 1 from J; bases not matched to a gene: 6. There are 16 residues in the CDR3. Germline CDR1 SGDLS, CDR2 YYNGEE. Drawing the rest from reference TRBV9 and TRBJ1-1, the complete variable domain is DSGVTQTPKHLITATGQRVTLRCSPRSGDLSVYWYQQSLDQGLQFLIQYYNGEERAKGNILERFSAQQFPDLHSELNLSSLELGDSALYFCASSVTDRGRNTEAFFGQGTRLTVV.